This T cell receptor (beta chain) was obtained from a study of blood T cell repertoires in COVID-19. The overall study: Spain, Italy and the United States supplied samples that represented acute and convalescent COVID-19.

Losses at the gene ends were 4 bases for V and 2 bases for J; bases not matched to a gene: 2. This CDR3 spans 14 amino acids. Germline assignment: CDR1 MNHEY and CDR2 SVGEGT. Assay: immunoSEQ multiplex PCR; the TCRdb copy retains only in-frame clones and omits some. The table has roughly 250,000 clones, 65% to 90% seen once; the top ten hold roughly 7.4%. J is TRBJ1-5 and V is TRBV6-2 or TRBV6-3; 7 bases agree with TRBD1. The sample comprised peripheral blood. The source is a woman aged 50 to 60 with acute or convalescent COVID-19. This CDR3 reads CASSFQGGNQPQHF. DNA of the CDR3: TGTGCCAGCAGTTTTCAGGGGGGCAATCAGCCCCAGCATTTT.